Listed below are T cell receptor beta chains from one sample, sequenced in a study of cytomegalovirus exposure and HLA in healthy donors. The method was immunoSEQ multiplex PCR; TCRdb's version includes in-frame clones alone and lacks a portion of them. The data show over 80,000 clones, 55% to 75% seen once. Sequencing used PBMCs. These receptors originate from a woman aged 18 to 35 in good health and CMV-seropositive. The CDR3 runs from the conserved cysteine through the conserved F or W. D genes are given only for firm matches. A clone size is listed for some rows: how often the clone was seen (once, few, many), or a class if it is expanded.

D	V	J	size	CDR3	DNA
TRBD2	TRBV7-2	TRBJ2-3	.	CASSYQAAGGSDTQYF	TGTGCCAGCAGCTACCAGGCAGCGGGAGGGTCAGATACGCAGTATTTT
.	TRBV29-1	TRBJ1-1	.	CSVWEGTEAFF	TGCAGCGTTTGGGAGGGGACTGAAGCTTTCTTT
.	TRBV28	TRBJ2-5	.	CAISRGGLRETQYF	TGTGCCATCAGTCGAGGAGGGCTGAGGGAGACCCAGTACTTC
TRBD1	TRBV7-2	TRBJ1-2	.	CASSTAQGAISYGYTF	TGTGCCAGCAGCACCGCACAGGGGGCAATAAGCTATGGCTACACCTTC
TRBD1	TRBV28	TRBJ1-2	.	CASNKQGFYGYTF	TGTGCCAGCAACAAACAGGGGTTCTATGGCTACACCTTC
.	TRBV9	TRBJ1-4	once	CASSVEGAGANEKLFF	TGTGCCAGCAGCGTAGAAGGGGCAGGGGCTAATGAAAAACTGTTTTTT
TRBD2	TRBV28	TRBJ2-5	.	CASSTSVYQETQYF	TGTGCCAGCTCGACTAGCGTATACCAAGAGACCCAGTACTTC
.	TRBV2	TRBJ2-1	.	CASSVLNEQFF	TGTGCCAGCAGTGTTCTCAATGAGCAGTTCTTC
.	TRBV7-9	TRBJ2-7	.	CASSEDRHHSYEQYF	TGTGCCAGCAGCGAAGACAGGCACCATTCTTACGAGCAGTACTTC
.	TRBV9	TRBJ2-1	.	CASSVGGAVEQFF	TGTGCCAGCAGCGTAGGGGGAGCCGTCGAGCAGTTCTTC
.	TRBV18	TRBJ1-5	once	CASSPPGRLATQPQHF	TGTGCCAGCTCACCTCCCGGTAGGTTAGCAACTCAGCCCCAGCATTTT
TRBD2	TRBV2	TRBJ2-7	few	CASSAGAGGLHEQYF	TGTGCCAGCAGTGCGGGAGCGGGAGGGCTCCACGAGCAGTACTTC
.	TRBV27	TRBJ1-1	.	CASCRGLNTEAFF	TGTGCCAGCTGTCGAGGGTTGAACACTGAAGCTTTCTTT
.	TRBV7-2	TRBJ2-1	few	CASSLAGAFINEQFF	TGTGCCAGCAGCTTAGCAGGGGCCTTTATAAATGAGCAGTTCTTC
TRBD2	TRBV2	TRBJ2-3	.	CASLLAGGLGRTDTQYF	TGTGCCAGCCTGCTAGCGGGGGGCCTGGGACGCACAGATACGCAGTATTTT
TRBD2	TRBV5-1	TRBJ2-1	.	CASSLVGTSSLNEQFF	TGCGCCAGCAGCTTGGTGGGGACTAGCAGTCTCAATGAGCAGTTCTTC
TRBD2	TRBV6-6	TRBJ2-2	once	CASSRGGPGELFF	TGTGCCAGCAGCCGCGGGGGGCCCGGGGAGCTGTTTTTT
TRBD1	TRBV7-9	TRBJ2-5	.	CASSPGTGGETQYF	TGTGCCAGCAGCCCAGGGACAGGGGGCGAGACCCAGTACTTC